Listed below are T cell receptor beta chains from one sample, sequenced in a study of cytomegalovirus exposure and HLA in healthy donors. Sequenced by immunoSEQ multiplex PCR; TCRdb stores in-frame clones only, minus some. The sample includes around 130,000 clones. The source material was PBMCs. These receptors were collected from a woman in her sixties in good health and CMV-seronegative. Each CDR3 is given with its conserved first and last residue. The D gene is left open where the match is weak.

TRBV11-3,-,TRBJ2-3,CASSLGGVTDTQYF,TGTGCCAGCAGCTTAGGGGGGGTCACAGATACGCAGTATTTT
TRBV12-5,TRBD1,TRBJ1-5,CASGLPPGQGDQPQHF,TGTGCTAGTGGTTTGCCTCCCGGACAGGGGGATCAGCCCCAGCATTTT
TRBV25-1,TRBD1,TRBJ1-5,CASSDSTGGQPQHF,TGTGCCAGCAGTGACTCAACAGGGGGACAGCCCCAGCATTTT
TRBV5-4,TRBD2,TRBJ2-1,CASSRERASGGYNEQFF,TGTGCCAGCAGTCGGGAGCGTGCTAGCGGGGGGTACAATGAGCAGTTCTTC
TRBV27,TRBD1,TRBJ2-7,CASSLGQGVAYEQYF,TGTGCCAGCAGTTTAGGGCAGGGGGTTGCCTACGAGCAGTACTTC
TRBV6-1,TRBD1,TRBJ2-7,CASSAFGTGSYEQYF,TGTGCCAGCAGCGCCTTCGGGACAGGGTCCTACGAGCAGTACTTC
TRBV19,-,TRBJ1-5,CASSIIEAGNNQPQHF,TGTGCCAGTAGTATAATAGAGGCAGGGAACAATCAGCCCCAGCATTTT
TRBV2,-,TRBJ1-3,CATSRAGSGNTIYF,TGTGCCACCTCGAGGGCAGGTTCTGGAAACACCATATATTTT
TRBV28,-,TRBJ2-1,CASSDGGLNNEQFF,TGTGCCAGCAGCGACGGTGGACTAAACAATGAGCAGTTCTTC
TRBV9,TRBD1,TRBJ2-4,CASSAGTDTYKNIQYF,TGTGCCAGCAGCGCAGGGACAGACACGTACAAAAACATTCAGTACTTC
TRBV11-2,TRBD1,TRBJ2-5,CASSSGQLQETQYF,TGTGCCAGCAGCTCGGGACAGTTACAAGAGACCCAGTACTTC
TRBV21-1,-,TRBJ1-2,CASSKGLGGDGYTF,TGTGCCAGCAGCAAAGGACTGGGGGGGGATGGCTACACCTTC
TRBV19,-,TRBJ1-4,CASSIEHQEKLFF,TGTGCCAGTAGTATCGAACACCAAGAAAAACTGTTTTTT
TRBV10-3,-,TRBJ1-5,CAISAGGRGGQPQHF,TGTGCCATCAGTGCAGGTGGAAGGGGGGGCCAGCCCCAGCATTTT
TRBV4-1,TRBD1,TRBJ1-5,CASSQTGTGNQPQHF,TGCGCCAGCAGCCAAACCGGGACAGGCAATCAGCCCCAGCATTTT
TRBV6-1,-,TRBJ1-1,CASKKDGILNTEAFF,TGTGCCAGCAAGAAGGACGGGATTTTGAACACTGAAGCTTTCTTT
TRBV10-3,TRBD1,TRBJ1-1,CAISDRENTEAFF,TGTGCCATCAGCGACAGGGAGAACACTGAAGCTTTCTTT
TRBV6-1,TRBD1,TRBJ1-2,CASSEQTGGDYGYTF,TGTGCCAGCAGTGAGCAGACAGGGGGCGACTATGGCTACACCTTC
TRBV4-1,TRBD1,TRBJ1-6,CASSQLPGQGDSPLHF,TGCGCCAGCAGCCAACTACCGGGACAGGGTGATTCACCCCTCCACTTT
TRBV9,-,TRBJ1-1,CASSVALVNTEAFF,TGTGCCAGCAGCGTAGCTCTAGTGAACACTGAAGCTTTCTTT
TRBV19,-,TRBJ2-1,CASSSRGHLSYNEQFF,TGTGCCAGTAGTTCCCGGGGACACCTCTCCTACAATGAGCAGTTCTTC
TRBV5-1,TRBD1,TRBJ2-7,CASSLAGQPYEQYF,TGCGCCAGCAGCTTGGCGGGACAGCCCTACGAGCAGTACTTC
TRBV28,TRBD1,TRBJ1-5,CASSLRSGTGKDQPQHF,TGTGCCAGCAGTTTACGCTCCGGGACAGGTAAAGACCAGCCCCAGCATTTT
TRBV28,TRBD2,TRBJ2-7,CASSIRSRAAGRYEQYF,TGTGCCAGCAGTATCCGGTCCCGGGCAGCGGGAAGGTACGAGCAGTACTTC
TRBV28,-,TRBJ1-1,CASTQTGGGDTEAFF,TGTGCCAGCACCCAAACCGGGGGTGGGGACACTGAAGCTTTCTTT
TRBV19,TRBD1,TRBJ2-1,CASSIATGFEQFF,TGTGCCAGTAGTATAGCGACAGGGTTTGAGCAGTTCTTC
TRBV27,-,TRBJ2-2,CASSSGTFGTIGELFF,TGTGCCAGCAGTTCCGGGACATTCGGAACTATCGGGGAGCTGTTTTTT
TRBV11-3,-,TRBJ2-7,CASSLDPRKQYF,TGTGCCAGCAGCTTAGATCCCCGTAAACAGTACTTC
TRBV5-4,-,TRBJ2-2,CASRKLGEGRTGELFF,TGTGCCAGCAGAAAACTAGGAGAGGGAAGGACCGGGGAGCTGTTTTTT
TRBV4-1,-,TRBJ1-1,CASSPGMDTEAFF,TGCGCCAGCAGCCCAGGGATGGACACTGAAGCTTTCTTT
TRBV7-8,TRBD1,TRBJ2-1,CASSGQGYNEQFF,TGTGCCAGCAGCGGACAGGGGTACAATGAGCAGTTCTTC
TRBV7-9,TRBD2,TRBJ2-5,CASSYREDRPGTQYF,TGTGCCAGCAGCTACCGGGAGGATCGACCAGGGACCCAGTACTTC
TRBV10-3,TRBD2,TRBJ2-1,CAISDRASGYNEQFF,TGTGCCATCAGTGATCGTGCTAGCGGGTACAATGAGCAGTTCTTC
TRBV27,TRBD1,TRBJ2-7,CATSRPPLGQGEYEQYF,TGTGCCACCAGTCGACCCCCTCTTGGACAGGGTGAATACGAGCAGTACTTC
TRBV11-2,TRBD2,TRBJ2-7,CASSSDRGDEQYF,TGTGCCAGCAGCTCGGACCGGGGGGACGAGCAGTACTTC
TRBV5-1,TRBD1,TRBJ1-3,CASSLGQGPGNTIYF,TGCGCCAGCAGCTTGGGACAGGGACCTGGAAACACCATATATTTT
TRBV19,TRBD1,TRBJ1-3,CASSTGTDSGNTIYF,TGTGCCAGTAGTACCGGGACAGACTCTGGAAACACCATATATTTT
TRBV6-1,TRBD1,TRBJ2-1,CASGQGPINEQFF,TGTGCCAGCGGACAGGGCCCAATCAATGAGCAGTTCTTC
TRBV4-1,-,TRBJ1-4,CASSQAGRGGDEKLFF,TGCGCCAGCAGCCAAGCTGGCAGGGGTGGAGATGAAAAACTGTTTTTT
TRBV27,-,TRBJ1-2,CASSLSGQLYGYTF,TGTGCCAGCAGTTTATCTGGACAGCTGTATGGCTACACCTTC
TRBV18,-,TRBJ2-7,CASSPDRGADEQYF,TGTGCCAGCTCACCAGATCGCGGGGCGGACGAGCAGTACTTC
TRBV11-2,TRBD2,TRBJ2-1,CASSPRLAGSNNEQFF,TGTGCCAGCAGCCCGCGACTAGCGGGGAGCAACAATGAGCAGTTCTTC
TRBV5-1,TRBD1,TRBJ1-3,CASSLPRGGPGNTIYF,TGCGCCAGCAGCCTCCCGAGAGGGGGCCCTGGAAACACCATATATTTT
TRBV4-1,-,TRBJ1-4,CASSTAGATNEKLFF,TGCGCCAGCAGCACCGCGGGGGCGACTAATGAAAAACTGTTTTTT
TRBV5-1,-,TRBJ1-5,CASSLEGEGNQPQHF,TGCGCCAGCAGCTTGGAAGGGGAAGGCAATCAGCCCCAGCATTTT
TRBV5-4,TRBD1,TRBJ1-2,CASSRTGRRHGYTF,TGTGCCAGCAGTCGGACAGGGAGGAGGCACGGCTACACCTTC
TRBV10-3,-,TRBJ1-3,CAISGLTGSGNTIYF,TGTGCCATCAGTGGGCTGACAGGTTCTGGAAACACCATATATTTT
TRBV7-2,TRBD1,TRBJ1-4,CASSAGAGTVGEKLFF,TGTGCCAGCAGCGCTGGGGCCGGGACAGTTGGTGAAAAACTGTTTTTT
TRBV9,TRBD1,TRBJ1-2,CASSENGQGGYGYTF,TGTGCCAGCAGCGAGAACGGACAGGGGGGGTATGGCTACACCTTC
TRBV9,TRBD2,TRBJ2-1,CASSPSGGVYNEQFF,TGTGCCAGCAGCCCTAGCGGCGGGGTTTACAATGAGCAGTTCTTC
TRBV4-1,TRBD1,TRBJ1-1,CASSQSGQGVTEAFF,TGCGCCAGCAGCCAATCCGGACAGGGGGTAACTGAAGCTTTCTTT
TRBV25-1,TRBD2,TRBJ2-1,CASSDPNAGGGYNEQFF,TGTGCCAGCAGTGACCCAAACGCGGGGGGGGGTTACAATGAGCAGTTCTTC
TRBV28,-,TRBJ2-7,CASSFEGYEQYF,TGTGCCAGCAGTTTTGAGGGTTACGAGCAGTACTTC
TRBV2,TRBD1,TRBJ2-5,CASSTGTGKETQYF,TGTGCCAGCAGTACCGGGACAGGAAAAGAGACCCAGTACTTC
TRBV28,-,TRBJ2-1,CASSLNFEQFF,TGTGCCAGCAGTCTGAACTTTGAGCAGTTCTTC
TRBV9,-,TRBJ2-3,CASSVISGSTDTQYF,TGTGCCAGCAGCGTAATCAGCGGTTCCACAGATACGCAGTATTTT
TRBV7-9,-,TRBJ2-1,CASSLGSTVYNEQFF,TGTGCCAGCAGCTTGGGGTCGACAGTCTACAATGAGCAGTTCTTC
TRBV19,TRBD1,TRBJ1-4,CASSIPKTGGSEKLFF,TGTGCCAGTAGTATACCTAAAACAGGGGGCAGCGAAAAACTGTTTTTT
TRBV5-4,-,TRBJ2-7,CASSPRVDSYEQYF,TGTGCCAGCAGCCCCCGCGTCGATTCCTACGAGCAGTACTTC
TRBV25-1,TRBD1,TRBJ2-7,CASSDTGTGAYEQYF,TGTGCCAGCAGTGATACCGGGACAGGGGCCTACGAGCAGTACTTC